Following are 27 T cell receptor beta chains from one sample sequenced in a study of CD8+CD57+ T cells in acquired aplastic anemia. It was genomic DNA that served as the template for profiling TCR beta VDJ and CDR3. TCRdb itself ran the reads through MiXCR, one entry per CDR3 protein. The sample yields 150,000 to 200,000 distinct CDR3 sequences, around 48% seen once. CD8+CD57+ cell expansion, shown by flow cytometry, had occurred in the patients selected for sequencing. Sample: sorted CD4+, CD8+, or CD8+CD57+ T cells (not recorded which) from PBMCs. Receptor source: a human donor with aplastic anemia.

The chain is built from TRBV11-1 and TRBJ2-7; a weak D match, TRBD2 (6 bases). This CDR3 is 17 amino acids long. Trimming left V 1 base short and J 0 bases short, with 16 bases between. CDR1 SGHAT and CDR2 FQDESV come from the germline V gene (reference sequence). CDR3 amino acids: CASSLVGEESLSYEQYF. CDR3 nucleotide sequence: TGTGCCAGCAGCTTAGTTGGGGAGGAATCCCTCTCCTACGAGCAGTACTTC.

This clonotype appeared many times. The chain couples TRBV19 to TRBJ1-4; tentatively, D is TRBD1 (6 bases). The germline CDR1 and CDR2 sequences are LNHDA and SQIVND (reference sequence). The CDR3 is 15 residues long. V was shortened by 8 bases and J by 5 bases, with 18 bases between the two germline ends. This CDR3 is CASPLRQVLNEKLFF. CDR3 in DNA: TGTGCCAGTCCCCTGAGACAGGTGCTGAATGAAAAACTGTTTTTT.

The gene calls are TRBV2 and TRBJ2-2; D ambiguous. V gave up 5 bases and J gave up 7 bases, with 17 bases separating them. Germline CDR1 reads SNHLY; CDR2 reads FYNNEI. The CDR3 is made up of 15 amino acids. CDR3 residues: CASSWTEPNSGELFF. The CDR3 DNA is TGTGCCAGCAGTTGGACGGAACCCAATAGCGGGGAGCTGTTTTTT.

This clonotype was recorded at least ten times. The V gene is TRBV3-1, the J gene TRBJ2-7; tentatively, D is TRBD2 (5 bases). Trimming took 1 base from V and 3 from J, leaving 13 bases between them. This CDR3 has 15 residues. Germline lookup yields CDR1 LGHDT and CDR2 YNNKEL (reference sequence). This chain's CDR3 is CASSQGASSFYEQYF. The CDR3 DNA reads TGTGCCAGCAGCCAAGGTGCTAGCAGCTTCTACGAGCAGTACTTC.

The J gene is TRBJ2-7, the V gene TRBV5-1, with TRBD2 as a possible D gene (5 bases). CDR3 length: 14 residues. The germline V gene has CDR1 SGHRS and CDR2 YFSETQ. Trimming cost V 1 base and J 5 bases, with 13 bases left between them. As DNA, the CDR3 is TGCGCCAGCAGCTTGATCGGAGGCGAGAACGAGCAGTACTTC. Translation: CASSLIGGENEQYF.

The CDR3 bases are TGTGCCATCAGTATCACCGGGGGAAATGAGCAGTTCTTC. It specifies CAISITGGNEQFF. The gene calls are TRBV10-3 and TRBJ2-1; TRBD2 is a possible D gene (6 bases). The CDR3 sequence is 13 residues long. Germline V CDR1 and CDR2: ENHRY, SYGVKD. Trimming left V 5 bases short and J 7 bases short, with 12 bases between.

This clonotype was seen at least ten times. The gene calls are TRBV12-3 or TRBV12-4 and TRBJ2-7; D is possibly TRBD1 or TRBD2 (5 bases each). This CDR3 spans 15 amino acids. V shed 3 bases and J shed 2 bases, with 14 bases lying between them. In DNA form, the CDR3 reads TGTGCCAGCAGTTTCTGGGGGAGTAGTGCCTACGAGCAGTACTTC. Its translation: CASSFWGSSAYEQYF.

There are many counts of this clonotype. The chain uses TRBV10-2 and TRBJ1-2; D not certain. CDR1 WSHSY and CDR2 SAAADI come from the germline V gene. The CDR3 is 15 amino acids. Trimming took off 2 bases at V and 0 bases at J, with 10 bases between the two ends. The CDR3 bases are TGCGCCAGCAGTGAGCTCTCCACTACTAACTATGGCTACACCTTC. Amino acids: CASSELSTTNYGYTF.

This clonotype was observed a few times. The CDR3 reads CATSWGGGGGQPQHF. CDR3 nucleotides: TGTGCCACCAGCTGGGGGGGTGGGGGTGGTCAGCCCCAGCATTTT. The chain recombines TRBV15 with TRBJ1-5, with a weak D call TRBD1 (5 bases). Trimming stripped 5 bases from V and 6 bases from J, with 17 bases between. This CDR3 comprises 15 residues. CDR1 is LNHNV and CDR2 is YYDKDF in the germline V gene (reference sequence).

The CDR3 is CASSEARAFF. Here the CDR3 DNA reads TGTGCCAGCAGTGAAGCCCGGGCTTTCTTT. J is TRBJ1-1 and V is TRBV2, with no clear D. This CDR3 is built from 10 residues. Trimming removed 0 bases from V and 11 bases from J, with 4 bases in between. The germline V gene encodes CDR1 SNHLY and CDR2 FYNNEI.

This clonotype was detected ten times or more. CDR3 sequence reads: CASSLNSGNTIYF. The DNA for the CDR3 is TGTGCCAGCAGCTTAAACTCTGGAAACACCATATATTTT. The rearrangement links TRBV7-2 to TRBJ1-3; D is unclear. CDR1 is SGHTA, CDR2 FQGNSA, per germline. The CDR3 is 13 residues long. The ends were cut back, 2 bases at V and 0 bases at J, with 2 bases in the middle.

This clonotype was detected ten times or more. The CDR3 ends on some other residue instead of the conserved phenylalanine or tryptophan, so this is likely a read error. The rearrangement uses TRBV7-6 and TRBJ2-1; D call uncertain. V lost 4 bases and J 6 bases, leaving 10 bases between the germline ends. Germline V gives CDR1 SGHVS, CDR2 FNYEAQ. The length of the CDR3 is 13 residues. The CDR3 bases are TGTGCCAGCAGCTGGTATTCGGTCAATGAGCAGTTCCTC. Its translation: CASSWYSVNEQFL.

Only a few counts were recorded for this clonotype. V gene TRBV2 combines with J gene TRBJ1-5, with D unresolved. V was trimmed by 4 bases and J by 6 bases, leaving 7 bases between them. Germline V gives CDR1 SNHLY, CDR2 FYNNEI. The CDR3 is made up of 12 amino acids. CDR3 residues: CASSAGSQPQHF. The CDR3, as DNA: TGTGCCAGCAGTGCCGGCAGTCAGCCCCAGCATTTT.

J is TRBJ2-5 and V is TRBV29-1; D is uncertain. Germline values: CDR1 SQVTM, CDR2 ANQGSEA. This CDR3 has 12 amino acids. The germline V and J ends were trimmed by 4 bases and 0 bases, with 6 bases remaining between them. CDR3 region: CSVGMYQETQYF. CDR3 nucleotide sequence: TGCAGCGTTGGTATGTACCAAGAGACCCAGTACTTC.

This clonotype was counted many times. The chain is built from TRBV5-1 and TRBJ1-5; TRBD1 might be the D (6 bases). There are 14 residues in the CDR3. Germline CDR1 is SGHRS and CDR2 is YFSETQ. The V end was cut by 2 bases, the J end by 3 bases, with 9 bases between. The DNA of the CDR3 is TGCGCCAGCAGCTTAGGGGGGATCAATCAGCCCCAGCATTTT. Translation gives CASSLGGINQPQHF.

The chain is built from TRBV10-2 and TRBJ1-1, with D uncertain. The CDR3 consists of 11 residues. The germline V and J ends were trimmed by 2 bases and 8 bases, with 6 bases remaining between them. Germline V gene data show CDR1 as WSHSY and CDR2 as SAAADI. CDR3 sequence: CASSEVGEAFF. The CDR3 DNA reads as TGCGCCAGCAGTGAGGTGGGAGAAGCTTTCTTT.

There are a few counts of this clonotype. The chain has TRBV30 and TRBJ2-7; 7 bases align to TRBD2. V gave up 6 bases and J gave up 4 bases; unmatched junction bases: 9. Germline V gives CDR1 GTSNPN, CDR2 SVGIG (reference sequence). The CDR3 runs to 13 residues. The CDR3 loop is CACRGEPDYEQYF. The CDR3 DNA reads as TGTGCCTGTCGGGGGGAGCCCGATTACGAGCAGTACTTC.

This chain connects TRBV11-2 to TRBJ1-1; D unresolved. Germline assignment: CDR1 SGHAT and CDR2 FQNNGV. This CDR3 is 14 amino acids long. Between the trimmed V and J ends, which lost 7 bases and 2 bases, there was a span of 14 bases. Here the CDR3 DNA reads TGTGCCAGCAAAATTGAGGGTGGAAACACTGAAGCTTTCTTT. Residues: CASKIEGGNTEAFF.

This clonotype occurred once. V is TRBV20-1 and J is TRBJ1-4; D unresolved. Germline loops: CDR1 DFQATT, CDR2 SNEGSKA (reference sequence). The length of the CDR3 is 12 residues. Trimming cost V 3 bases and J 5 bases, with 7 bases left between them. As DNA, the CDR3 is TGCAGTGCTAGTCGGGTAAATGAAAAACTGTTTTTT. Translating it yields CSASRVNEKLFF.

V and J are TRBV3-1 and TRBJ1-2, with 10 nucleotides matching TRBD1. In germline, CDR1 is LGHDT, CDR2 YNNKEL (reference sequence). This CDR3 has 16 amino acids. V dropped 8 bases and J dropped 2; count of bases not matched to a gene: 11. CDR3 protein: CASGRLSGQGNYGYTF. For the CDR3, the DNA is TGTGCCAGCGGCCGCTTATCGGGACAGGGGAACTATGGCTACACCTTC.

V usage is TRBV24-1 and J usage is TRBJ2-2; 8 bases align to TRBD2. J lost 6 bases, V lost 4 bases, and 6 bases had no gene match. CDR3 size: 15 residues. The germline CDR1 and CDR2 sequences are KGHDR and SFDVKD. For the CDR3, the DNA is TGTGCCACCAGTGACGGACTAGCAGTTCCCGGGGAGCTGTTTTTT. The encoded protein is CATSDGLAVPGELFF.

The V call is TRBV27, the J call TRBJ1-1, with no clear D. Trimming removed 5 bases at V and 2 bases at J, with 6 bases between. The germline V gene encodes CDR1 MNHEY and CDR2 SMNVEV (reference sequence). The CDR3 has 12 residues. The CDR3 region is CASSELNTEAFF. The CDR3 DNA follows: TGTGCCAGCAGTGAATTAAACACTGAAGCTTTCTTT.

A word on this clonotype: This may be a read error: a much more frequent sequence differs by one nucleotide. CDR3 nucleotides: TGTGCCAGCAGTCACGAGGGTCTTGCCTCCTACGAGCAGTACTTC. This gives the protein CASSHEGLASYEQYF. The genes are TRBV3-1 and TRBJ2-7, with D tentatively TRBD2 (5 bases). In germline, CDR1 is LGHDT, CDR2 YNNKEL (reference sequence). Trimming cost V 6 bases and J 0 bases, with 15 bases left between them. CDR3 length equals 15 residues.

The V gene is TRBV29-1, the J gene TRBJ1-4, with D possibly TRBD1 on 6 matching bases. The CDR3 has 11 residues. Germline V gene lookup returns CDR1 SQVTM and CDR2 ANQGSEA. Trimming took off 4 bases at V and 8 bases at J, with 8 bases between the two ends. In DNA, the CDR3 is TGCAGCGTTGTGGACAGAGAAAAACTGTTTTTT. It translates to CSVVDREKLFF.

V and J are TRBV9 and TRBJ2-2; the D gene is possibly TRBD1 (6 bases). Trimming stripped 2 bases from V and 13 bases from J, with 12 bases between. Germline V lookup: CDR1 SGDLS, CDR2 YYNGEE. The CDR3 covers 12 residues. CDR3 residues: CASSVDRRGLFF. DNA of the CDR3: TGTGCCAGCAGCGTCGACAGGCGTGGGCTGTTTTTT.

The table lists this clonotype with many counts. The rearrangement joins TRBV29-1 to TRBJ1-1; tentatively, D is TRBD1 (5 bases). Trimming shortened V by 4 bases and J by 1 base, and 19 bases separated the two germline ends. This CDR3 region has 16 residues. Germline V gives CDR1 SQVTM, CDR2 ANQGSEA. CDR3 sequence: CSVVGGAQLWNTEAFF. The CDR3 nucleotides are TGCAGCGTTGTAGGAGGGGCCCAGCTGTGGAACACTGAAGCTTTCTTT.

This clonotype was counted only a few times. V is TRBV10-2 and J is TRBJ1-1; D ambiguous. This CDR3 is 13 amino acids long. Deletions cut 2 bases from V and 1 base from J, with 5 bases between. Per the germline V gene, CDR1 is WSHSY and CDR2 is SAAADI. The CDR3 is CASSERRNTEAFF. The CDR3 DNA is TGCGCCAGCAGTGAGAGGCGGAACACTGAAGCTTTCTTT.